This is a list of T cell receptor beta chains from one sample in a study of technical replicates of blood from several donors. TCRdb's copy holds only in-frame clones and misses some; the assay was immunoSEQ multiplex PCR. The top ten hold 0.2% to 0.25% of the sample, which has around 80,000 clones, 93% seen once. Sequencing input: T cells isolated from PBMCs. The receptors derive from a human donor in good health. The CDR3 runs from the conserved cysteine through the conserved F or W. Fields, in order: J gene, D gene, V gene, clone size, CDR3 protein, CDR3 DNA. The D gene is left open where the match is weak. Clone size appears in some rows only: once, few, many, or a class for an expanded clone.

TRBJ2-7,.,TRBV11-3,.,CASSEDSLPHSYEQYF,TGTGCCAGCAGCGAGGACAGCCTACCCCACTCCTACGAGCAGTACTTC
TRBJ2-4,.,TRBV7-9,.,CASSPGTLDIQYF,TGTGCCAGCAGCCCTGGGACTCTGGACATTCAGTACTTC
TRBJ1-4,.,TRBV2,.,CASSGITQGGEKLFF,TGTGCCAGCAGCGGTATAACCCAGGGAGGTGAAAAACTGTTTTTT
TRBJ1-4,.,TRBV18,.,CASSPAGGGNEKLFF,TGTGCCAGCTCACCCGCGGGCGGGGGAAATGAAAAACTGTTTTTT
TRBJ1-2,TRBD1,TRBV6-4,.,CASSEGTGGYTF,TGTGCCAGCAGTGAAGGGACAGGGGGTTACACCTTC
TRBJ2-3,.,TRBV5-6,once,CASTRPGADNTDTQYF,TGTGCCAGCACCCGTCCCGGAGCGGATAACACAGATACGCAGTATTTT
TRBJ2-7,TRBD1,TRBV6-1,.,CASSPLTGGWYEQYF,TGTGCCAGCAGCCCTTTGACAGGGGGCTGGTACGAGCAGTACTTC
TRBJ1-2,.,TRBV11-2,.,CASGEWWEPYGYTF,TGTGCCAGCGGGGAGTGGTGGGAGCCCTATGGCTACACCTTC
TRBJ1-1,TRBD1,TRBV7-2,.,CASSAPWTGVGNTEAFF,TGTGCCAGCAGCGCCCCGTGGACAGGGGTCGGGAACACTGAAGCTTTCTTT
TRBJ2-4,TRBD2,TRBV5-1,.,CASSGGGKNIQYF,TGCGCCAGCAGCGGGGGGGGCAAAAACATTCAGTACTTC
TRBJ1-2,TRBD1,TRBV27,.,CASSIYQGAGYGYTF,TGTGCCAGCAGTATATACCAGGGGGCTGGCTATGGCTACACCTTC
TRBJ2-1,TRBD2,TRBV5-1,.,CASSVTGGVGNEQFF,TGCGCCAGCAGTGTAACCGGGGGGGTTGGCAATGAGCAGTTCTTC
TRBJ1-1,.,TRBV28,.,CASSLTLTGSMNTEAFF,TGTGCCAGCAGTTTAACTCTCACCGGGTCAATGAACACTGAAGCTTTCTTT
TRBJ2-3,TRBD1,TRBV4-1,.,CASSPGQDADTQYF,TGCGCCAGCAGCCCTGGACAGGACGCAGATACGCAGTATTTT
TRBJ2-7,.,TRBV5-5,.,CASSLETPGQSYEQYF,TGTGCCAGCAGCTTGGAAACCCCGGGACAAAGCTACGAGCAGTACTTC
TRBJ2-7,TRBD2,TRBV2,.,CASSEASRRAGGPGYEQYF,TGTGCCAGCAGTGAAGCGTCCCGGAGAGCGGGAGGGCCAGGGTACGAGCAGTACTTC
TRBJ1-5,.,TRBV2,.,CASSISAGSSSNQPQHF,TGTGCCAGCAGTATTTCGGCGGGCAGTTCGTCAAATCAGCCCCAGCATTTT
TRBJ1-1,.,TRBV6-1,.,CASSEGAPRAFF,TGTGCCAGCAGTGAGGGGGCGCCGAGGGCTTTCTTT
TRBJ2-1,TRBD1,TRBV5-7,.,CASSLGQGDPQRDEQFF,TGTGCCAGCAGCCTAGGACAGGGAGACCCACAACGGGATGAGCAGTTCTTC
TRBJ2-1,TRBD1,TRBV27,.,CASSFQDRGRRIEQFF,TGTGCCAGCAGTTTCCAGGACAGGGGGCGCCGCATTGAGCAGTTCTTC
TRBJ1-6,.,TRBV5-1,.,CASSWTRGAGNSPLHF,TGCGCCAGCAGCTGGACCCGGGGGGCGGGAAATTCACCCCTCCACTTT
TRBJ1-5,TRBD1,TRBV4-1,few,CASSHDRGEPNQPQHF,TGCGCCAGCAGCCACGACAGGGGAGAACCGAATCAGCCCCAGCATTTT
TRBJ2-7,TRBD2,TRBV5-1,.,CASSPWPGGGAYEQYF,TGCGCCAGCAGTCCTTGGCCCGGGGGAGGGGCCTACGAGCAGTACTTC
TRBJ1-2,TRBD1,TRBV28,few,CASSPQDRVLGGYTF,TGTGCCAGCAGTCCACAGGACAGGGTTTTGGGCGGCTACACCTTC
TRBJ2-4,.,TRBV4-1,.,CASSQEQGDTKYF,TGCGCCAGCAGCCAAGAACAGGGAGACACAAAGTACTTC
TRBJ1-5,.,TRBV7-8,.,CASSPRDRAYQPQHF,TGTGCCAGCAGCCCACGCGACAGAGCTTATCAGCCCCAGCATTTT
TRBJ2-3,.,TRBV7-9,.,CASSLVGWSFQDTQYF,TGTGCCAGCAGCTTAGTCGGTTGGAGTTTCCAAGATACGCAGTATTTT
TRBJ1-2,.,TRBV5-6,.,CASSLARKANYGYTF,TGTGCCAGCAGCTTGGCTAGGAAGGCTAACTATGGCTACACCTTC
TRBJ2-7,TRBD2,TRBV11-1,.,CASSRGASGSYEQYF,TGTGCCAGCAGCCGAGGAGCTAGCGGGAGTTACGAGCAGTACTTC
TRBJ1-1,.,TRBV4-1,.,CASTKGTVNTEAFF,TGCGCCAGCACCAAAGGAACAGTGAACACTGAAGCTTTCTTT
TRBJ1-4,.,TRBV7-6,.,CASRSTYTGNNEKLFF,TGTGCCAGCAGGTCTACCTATACGGGAAATAATGAAAAACTGTTTTTT
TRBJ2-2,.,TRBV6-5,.,CASSEGDTGELFF,TGTGCCAGCAGCGAAGGGGACACCGGGGAGCTGTTTTTT
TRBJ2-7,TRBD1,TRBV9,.,CASSVGSGQGYEQYF,TGTGCCAGCAGCGTAGGCTCGGGACAGGGCTACGAGCAGTACTTC
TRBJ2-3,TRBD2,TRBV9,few,CASSVGTSPPNF,TGTGCCAGCAGCGTAGGGACTAGCCCGCCGAATTTT
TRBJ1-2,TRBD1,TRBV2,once,CASSVLGQGNYGYTF,TGTGCCAGCAGTGTTTTAGGACAGGGGAACTATGGCTACACCTTC
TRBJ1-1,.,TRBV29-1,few,CSVSARLRMNTEAFF,TGCAGCGTGTCCGCCCGGTTGCGCATGAACACTGAAGCTTTCTTT
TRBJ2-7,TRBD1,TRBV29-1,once,CSVGVRGSGEQYF,TGCAGCGTTGGGGTCAGGGGGTCCGGCGAGCAGTACTTC
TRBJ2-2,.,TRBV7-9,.,CASIGAGSAGELFF,TGTGCCAGCATCGGCGCGGGGTCGGCCGGGGAGCTGTTTTTT
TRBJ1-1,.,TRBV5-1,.,CASSFEGVGPNEAFF,TGCGCCAGCAGCTTCGAAGGAGTGGGGCCTAATGAAGCTTTCTTT
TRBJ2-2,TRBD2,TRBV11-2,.,CASSLSPWGGNTGELFF,TGTGCCAGCAGCCTATCCCCTTGGGGGGGGAACACCGGGGAGCTGTTTTTT
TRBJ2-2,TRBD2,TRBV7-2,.,CASSTTRLATNTGELFF,TGTGCCAGCAGCACTACCCGACTAGCTACGAACACCGGGGAGCTGTTTTTT
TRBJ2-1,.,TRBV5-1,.,CASSLVGEPQFF,TGCGCCAGCAGCTTGGTCGGGGAGCCGCAGTTCTTC
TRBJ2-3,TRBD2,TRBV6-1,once,CASSEFLAGSTDTQYF,TGTGCCAGCAGTGAATTCCTAGCGGGTAGCACAGATACGCAGTATTTT
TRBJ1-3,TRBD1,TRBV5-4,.,CASSSWTGVSGNTIYF,TGTGCCAGCAGCTCTTGGACAGGGGTCTCTGGAAACACCATATATTTT
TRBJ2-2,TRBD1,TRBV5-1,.,CASSLLGQGLNTGELFF,TGCGCCAGCAGCTTGCTGGGACAGGGGTTGAACACCGGGGAGCTGTTTTTT
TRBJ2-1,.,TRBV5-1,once,CASSLLLTGEQFF,TGCGCCAGCAGCTTGTTGTTAACGGGTGAGCAGTTCTTC
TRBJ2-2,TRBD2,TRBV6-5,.,CASSWTSGYTGELFF,TGTGCCAGCAGTTGGACTAGCGGTTACACCGGGGAGCTGTTTTTT
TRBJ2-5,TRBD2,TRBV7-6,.,CASSLLAGDGETQYF,TGTGCCAGCAGCTTACTAGCGGGAGACGGGGAGACCCAGTACTTC
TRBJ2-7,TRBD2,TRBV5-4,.,CASSFPGLAGHEQYF,TGTGCCAGCAGTTTTCCGGGACTAGCGGGCCACGAGCAGTACTTC
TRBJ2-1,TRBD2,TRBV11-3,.,CAGQKAGGGEQFF,TGTGCCGGGCAGAAAGCGGGGGGAGGTGAGCAGTTCTTC
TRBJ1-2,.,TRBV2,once,CASSYTGQNYGYTF,TGTGCCAGTTCTTATACTGGACAAAACTATGGCTACACCTTC
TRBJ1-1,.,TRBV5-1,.,CASSLEFSYTEAFF,TGCGCCAGCAGCTTGGAGTTTAGTTACACTGAAGCTTTCTTT
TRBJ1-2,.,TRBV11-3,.,CASSPGRGVYGYTF,TGTGCCAGCAGCCCGGGACGGGGGGTCTATGGCTACACCTTC
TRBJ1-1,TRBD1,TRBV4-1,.,CASSQAGTGNTEAFF,TGCGCCAGCAGCCAGGCCGGGACAGGGAACACTGAAGCTTTCTTT
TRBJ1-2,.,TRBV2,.,CASKEGTPYTF,TGTGCCAGCAAGGAAGGGACACCCTACACCTTC
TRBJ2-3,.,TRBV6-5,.,CASQPGGSGDTQYF,TGTGCCAGCCAGCCGGGGGGCTCGGGAGATACGCAGTATTTT